Reported below is one T cell receptor beta chain. The data stem from a study of cytotoxic CD8 clonotypes in ibrutinib-treated CLL. Produced via immunoSEQ multiplex PCR; TCRdb's table is partial and in-frame only. The top ten clones hold 5.7% of a sample with some 20,000 clones, approximately 81% of them seen once. Germline CDR1 reads SGHTA; CDR2 reads FQGNSA. Trimming pared 0 bases from V and 1 base from J, leaving 7 bases between. CDR3 length equals 15 residues. V and J are TRBV7-2 and TRBJ1-5; D is undetermined. The TCR sequence derives from a human donor with chronic lymphocytic leukemia. This sample comprised PBMCs, obtained before ibrutinib treatment. CDR3 nucleotides: TGTGCCAGCAGCTTAGCATGGGAGAGCAATCAGCCCCAGCATTTT. This sequence encodes CASSLAWESNQPQHF.